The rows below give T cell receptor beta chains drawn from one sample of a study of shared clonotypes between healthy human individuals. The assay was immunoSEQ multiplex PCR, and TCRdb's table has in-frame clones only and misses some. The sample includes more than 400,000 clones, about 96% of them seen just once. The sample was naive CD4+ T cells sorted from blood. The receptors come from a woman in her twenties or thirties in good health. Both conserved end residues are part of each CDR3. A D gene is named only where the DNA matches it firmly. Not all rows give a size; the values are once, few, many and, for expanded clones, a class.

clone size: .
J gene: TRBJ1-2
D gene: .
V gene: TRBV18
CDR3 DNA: TGTGCCAGCTCACCATCGGGAGAAAGTAACTATGGCTACACCTTC
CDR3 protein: CASSPSGESNYGYTF

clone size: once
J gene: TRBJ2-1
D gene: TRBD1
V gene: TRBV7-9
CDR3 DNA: TGTGCCAGCAGCTCAGGGGGAGTCTACAATGAGCAGTTCTTC
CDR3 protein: CASSSGGVYNEQFF

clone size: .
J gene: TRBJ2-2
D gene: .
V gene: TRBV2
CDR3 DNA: TGTGCCAGCAGCGCTAGCACCGGGGAGCTGTTTTTT
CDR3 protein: CASSASTGELFF

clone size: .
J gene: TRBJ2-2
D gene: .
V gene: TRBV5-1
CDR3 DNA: TGCGCCAGCAGCCCCCCCGGACTAAGGTTGACCGGGGAGCTGTTTTTT
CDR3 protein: CASSPPGLRLTGELFF

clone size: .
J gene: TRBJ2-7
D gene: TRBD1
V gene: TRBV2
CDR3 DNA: TGTGCCAGCAGTGAAGATAGCAGACAGGGGGCTTACGAGCAGTACTTC
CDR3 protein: CASSEDSRQGAYEQYF

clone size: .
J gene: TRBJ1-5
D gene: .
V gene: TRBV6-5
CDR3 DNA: TGTGCCAGCAGTTACTCAGGGGTTCAGCCCCAGCATTTT
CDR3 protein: CASSYSGVQPQHF

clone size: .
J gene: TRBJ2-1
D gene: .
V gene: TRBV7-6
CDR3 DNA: TGTGCCAGCAGCTTAGAGCACTCGTCCTACAATGAGCAGTTCTTC
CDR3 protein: CASSLEHSSYNEQFF

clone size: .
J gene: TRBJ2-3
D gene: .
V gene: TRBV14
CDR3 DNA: TGTGCCAGCAGCCCCCTGCAGAGAGCAGATACGCAGTATTTT
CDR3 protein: CASSPLQRADTQYF

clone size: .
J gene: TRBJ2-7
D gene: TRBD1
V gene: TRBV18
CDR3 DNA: TGTGCCAGCTCACCTCGACAGGGGGATACGGTCGAGCAGTACTTC
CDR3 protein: CASSPRQGDTVEQYF

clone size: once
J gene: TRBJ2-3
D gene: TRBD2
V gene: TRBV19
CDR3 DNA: TGTGCCAGTAGTCGACTAGCGGGAGGCCGCACAGATACGCAGTATTTT
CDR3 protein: CASSRLAGGRTDTQYF

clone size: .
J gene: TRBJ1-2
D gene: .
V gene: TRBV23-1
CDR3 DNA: TGCGCCAGCAGTTTAGGGACGGGTGGCTACACCTTC
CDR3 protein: CASSLGTGGYTF

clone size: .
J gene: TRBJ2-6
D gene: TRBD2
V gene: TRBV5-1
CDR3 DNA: TGCGCCAGCAGCTCCCTAGCGGGAGATAGCTCTGGGGCCAACGTCCTGACTTTC
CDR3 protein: CASSSLAGDSSGANVLTF

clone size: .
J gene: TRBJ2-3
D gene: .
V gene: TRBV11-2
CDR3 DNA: TGTGCCAGCAGCTTAGCAAAAGGCAAGGGTACGCAGTATTTT
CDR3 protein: CASSLAKGKGTQYF

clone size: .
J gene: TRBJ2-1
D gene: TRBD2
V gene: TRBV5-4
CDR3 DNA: TGTGCCAGCAGCTTGTCAACTAGCGCTTCCTACAATGAGCAGTTCTTC
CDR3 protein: CASSLSTSASYNEQFF

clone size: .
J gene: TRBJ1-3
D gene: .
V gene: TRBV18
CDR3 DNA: TGTGCCAGCTCACCAGCGACAGGCACTCAGGAAGACACCATATATTTT
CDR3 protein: CASSPATGTQEDTIYF

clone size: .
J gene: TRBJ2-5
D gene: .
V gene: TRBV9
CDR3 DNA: TGTGCCAGCAGCGTCTTAGGACTACAAGAGACCCAGTACTTC
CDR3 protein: CASSVLGLQETQYF

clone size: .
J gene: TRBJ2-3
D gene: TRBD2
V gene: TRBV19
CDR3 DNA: TGTGCCAGTAGTCCCGGCCAGACTAGCGGGAGGGCGGCAGATACGCAGTATTTT
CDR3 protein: CASSPGQTSGRAADTQYF

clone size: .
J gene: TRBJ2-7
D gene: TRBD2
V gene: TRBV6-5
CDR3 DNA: TGTGCCAGCAGTCCTGAGCTAGCGGGGGCCTACGAGCAGTACTTC
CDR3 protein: CASSPELAGAYEQYF

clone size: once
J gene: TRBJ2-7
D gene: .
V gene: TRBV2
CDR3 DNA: TGTGCCAGCAGTGAAGTAAACCTCGGTTCATGGGACGAGCAGTACTTC
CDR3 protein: CASSEVNLGSWDEQYF

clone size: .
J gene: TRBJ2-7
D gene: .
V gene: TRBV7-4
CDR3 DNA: TGTGCCAGCAGCTTAGGGGCGGCCGTAACAGAATCCTACGAGCAGTACTTC
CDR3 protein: CASSLGAAVTESYEQYF

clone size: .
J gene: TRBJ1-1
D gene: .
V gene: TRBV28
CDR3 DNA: TGTGCCAGCAGTTGGCAGATGAACACTGAAGCTTTCTTT
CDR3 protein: CASSWQMNTEAFF

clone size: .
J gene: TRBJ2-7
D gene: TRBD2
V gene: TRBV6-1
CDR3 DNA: TGTGCCAGCAGTGAGACTAGCGGGGGACACTACGAGCAGTACTTC
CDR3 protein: CASSETSGGHYEQYF

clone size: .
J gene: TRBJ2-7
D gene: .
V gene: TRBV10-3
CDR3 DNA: TGTGCCATCAGTGACACCTACGAGCAGTACTTC
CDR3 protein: CAISDTYEQYF

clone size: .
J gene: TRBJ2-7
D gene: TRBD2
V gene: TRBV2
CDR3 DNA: TGTGCCAGCAGTGAAGAACTAGCGGGAGGGTTGAGCGAGCAGTACTTC
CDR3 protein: CASSEELAGGLSEQYF

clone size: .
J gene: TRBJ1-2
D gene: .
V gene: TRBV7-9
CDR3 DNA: TGTGCCAGCAGCACACCGAGCGGACAGCCCGGGAGCTACACCTTC
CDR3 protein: CASSTPSGQPGSYTF

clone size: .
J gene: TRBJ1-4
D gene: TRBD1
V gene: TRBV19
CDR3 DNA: TGTGCCAGTAGTACCTCCCGACAGGGGGCGGGAAAACTGTTTTTT
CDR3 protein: CASSTSRQGAGKLFF

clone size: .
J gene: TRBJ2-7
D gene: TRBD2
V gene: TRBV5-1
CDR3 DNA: TGCGCCAGCAGCTTGTTGAGCGGGGGAACCTACGAGCAGTACTTC
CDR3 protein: CASSLLSGGTYEQYF

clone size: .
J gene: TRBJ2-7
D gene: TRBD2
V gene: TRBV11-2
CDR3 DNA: TGTGCCAGCAGCCCGCTAGCGGGAGTGGCAAACGAGCAGTACTTC
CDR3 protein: CASSPLAGVANEQYF

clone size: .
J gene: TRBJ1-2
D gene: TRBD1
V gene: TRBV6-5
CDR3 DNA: TGTGCCAGCAGAGCCCCCACAGGGGTATATGGCTACACCTTC
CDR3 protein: CASRAPTGVYGYTF

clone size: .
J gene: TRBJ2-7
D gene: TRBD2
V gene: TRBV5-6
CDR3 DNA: TGTGCCAGCAGCTTGCCAACTAGCGGAAAGGCCTACGAGCAGTACTTC
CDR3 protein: CASSLPTSGKAYEQYF

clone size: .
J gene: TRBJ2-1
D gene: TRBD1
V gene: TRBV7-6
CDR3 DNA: TGTGCCAGCAGCTCAGACAGGGCCAATGAGCAGTTCTTC
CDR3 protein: CASSSDRANEQFF

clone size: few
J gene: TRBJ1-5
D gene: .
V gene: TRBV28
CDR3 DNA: TGTGCCAGCAGATCGTGGTGGTCTAATCAGCCCCAGCATTTT
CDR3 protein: CASRSWWSNQPQHF

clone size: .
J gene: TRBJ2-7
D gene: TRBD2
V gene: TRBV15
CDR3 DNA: TGTGCCACCAGCAGAGATGGCGGACTAGCGGCCTACGAGCAGTACTTC
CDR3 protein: CATSRDGGLAAYEQYF

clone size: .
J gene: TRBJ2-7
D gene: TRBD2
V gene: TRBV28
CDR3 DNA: TGTGCCACCATGAATGGACTAGCGGGAGGGAGAACCTACGAGCAGTACTTC
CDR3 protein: CATMNGLAGGRTYEQYF

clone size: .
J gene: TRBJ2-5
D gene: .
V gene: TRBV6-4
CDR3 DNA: TGTGCCAGGGGGAACAGGGAGCAAGAGACCCAGTACTTC
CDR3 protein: CARGNREQETQYF

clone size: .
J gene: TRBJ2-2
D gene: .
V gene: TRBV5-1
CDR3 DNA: TGCGCCAGCAGCCCCGGACTTAAAAACACCGGGGAGCTGTTTTTT
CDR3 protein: CASSPGLKNTGELFF

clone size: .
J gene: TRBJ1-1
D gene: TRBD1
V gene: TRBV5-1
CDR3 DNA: TGCGCCAGCAGCTTGGGGCAGGGGGCGAAGGACACTGAAGCTTTCTTT
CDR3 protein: CASSLGQGAKDTEAFF

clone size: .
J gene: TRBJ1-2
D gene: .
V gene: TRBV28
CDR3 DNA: TGTGCCAGCAGTCGCTTTGGAGGGTCCTATGGCTACACCTTC
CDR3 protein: CASSRFGGSYGYTF

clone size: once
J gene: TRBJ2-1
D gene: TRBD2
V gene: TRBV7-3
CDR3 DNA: TGTGCCAGCAGCTCCCCCGGACTAGCGGGAGAGAATGAGCAGTTCTTC
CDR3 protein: CASSSPGLAGENEQFF

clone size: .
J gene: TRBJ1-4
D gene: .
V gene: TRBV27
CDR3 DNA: TGTGCCAGCACCCCCCTAGGGGGGAGATTCGAAAAACTGTTTTTT
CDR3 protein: CASTPLGGRFEKLFF

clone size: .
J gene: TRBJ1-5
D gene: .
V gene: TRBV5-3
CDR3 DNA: TGTGCCAGAAGCTTGGATAGGCAGGCTGATCAGCCCCAGCATTTT
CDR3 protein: CARSLDRQADQPQHF

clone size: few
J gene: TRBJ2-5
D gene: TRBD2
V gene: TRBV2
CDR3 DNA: TGTGCCAGCCGGGGGGGGACCCAGTACTTC
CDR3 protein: CASRGGTQYF

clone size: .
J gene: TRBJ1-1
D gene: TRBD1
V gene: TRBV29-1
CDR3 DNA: TGCAGCGTACAGGGGAGTAGGGTGAACACTGAAGCTTTCTTT
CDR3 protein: CSVQGSRVNTEAFF

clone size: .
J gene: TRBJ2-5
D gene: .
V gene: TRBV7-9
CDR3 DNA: TGTGCCAGCAGACTAGGGGGAGTCCAAGAGACCCAGTACTTC
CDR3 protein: CASRLGGVQETQYF

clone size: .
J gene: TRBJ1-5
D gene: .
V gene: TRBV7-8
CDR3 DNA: TGTGCCAGCAGCTTAGTTTATAGCAATCAGCCCCAGCATTTT
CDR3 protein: CASSLVYSNQPQHF

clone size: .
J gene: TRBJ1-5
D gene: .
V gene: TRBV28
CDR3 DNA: TGTGCCAGCACCTTATTTACTCTCGGGAGGCCTCAGCCCCAGCATTTT
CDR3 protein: CASTLFTLGRPQPQHF

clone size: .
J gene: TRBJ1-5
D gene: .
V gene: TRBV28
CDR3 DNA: TGTGCCAGCAGTTTTGTGTCGGGAAGTCAGCCCCAGCATTTT
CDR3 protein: CASSFVSGSQPQHF

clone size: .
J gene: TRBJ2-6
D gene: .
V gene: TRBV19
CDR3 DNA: TGTGCCACGTCTTCGGGCTCTGGGGCCAACGTCCTGACTTTC
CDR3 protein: CATSSGSGANVLTF

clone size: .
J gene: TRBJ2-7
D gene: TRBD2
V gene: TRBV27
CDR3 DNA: TGTGCCAATGGACTAGCGGGAGTCTTCGAGCAGTACTTC
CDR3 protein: CANGLAGVFEQYF

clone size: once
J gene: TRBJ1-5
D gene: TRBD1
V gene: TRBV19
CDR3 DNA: TGTGCCAGTAGGAGGACAGGGGAATGGGGGAGACAGCCCCAGCATTTT
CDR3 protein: CASRRTGEWGRQPQHF

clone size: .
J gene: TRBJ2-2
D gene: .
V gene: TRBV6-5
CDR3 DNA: TGTGCCAGCTACCGGACAGCTAACACCGGGGAGCTGTTTTTT
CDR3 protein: CASYRTANTGELFF

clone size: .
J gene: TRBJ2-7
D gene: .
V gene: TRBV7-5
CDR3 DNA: TGTGTCAGAAGCTACTGGACTAGCGGGGTCTCCTACGAGCAGTACTTC
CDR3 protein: CVRSYWTSGVSYEQYF

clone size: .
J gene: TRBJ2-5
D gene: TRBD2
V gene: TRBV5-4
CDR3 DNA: TGTGCCAGCAGCGTCGTTGCTAGCGGGAGCCAAGAGACCCAGTACTTC
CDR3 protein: CASSVVASGSQETQYF

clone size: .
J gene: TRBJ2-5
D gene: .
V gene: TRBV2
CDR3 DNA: TGTGCCAGCACCAACAGGGCGTTACGAGTGCAGTACTTC
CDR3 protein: CASTNRALRVQYF

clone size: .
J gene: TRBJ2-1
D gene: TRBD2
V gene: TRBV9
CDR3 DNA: TGTGCCAGCAGCGTAGGGACTAGCGGGAGTAGGGGCAATGAGCAGTTCTTC
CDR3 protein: CASSVGTSGSRGNEQFF

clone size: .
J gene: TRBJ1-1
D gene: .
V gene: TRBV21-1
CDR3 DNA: TGTGCCAGCAGCGGCGGACTGGTGAACACTGAAGCTTTCTTT
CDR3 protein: CASSGGLVNTEAFF